These T cell receptor beta chains were read from a single sample in a study of blood T cell repertoires in COVID-19. The data were produced by immunoSEQ multiplex PCR, yet TCRdb's version contains in-frame clones alone and is incomplete. The data contain 130,000 to 150,000 clones, roughly 90% of them singletons. Sequencing was performed on peripheral blood. The receptors here all came from a human donor in a cohort sampled during active COVID-19. Each CDR3 is given with its conserved first and last residue. Fields, in order: V gene, J gene, clone size, D gene, CDR3 protein, CDR3 DNA. D genes are given only for firm matches. Not all rows give a size; the values are once, few, many and, for expanded clones, a class.

TRBV30,TRBJ1-3,NA,NA,CAWSVRETGSGNTIYF,TGTGCCTGGAGTGTACGGGAAACAGGGTCTGGAAACACCATATATTTT
TRBV4-3,TRBJ1-2,NA,NA,CASSQGLGTNYGYTF,TGCGCCAGCAGCCAAGGGTTAGGGACAAACTATGGCTACACCTTC
TRBV9,TRBJ2-7,NA,NA,CASSKSGTRSSYEQYF,TGTGCCAGCAGCAAATCCGGGACTCGGAGCTCCTACGAGCAGTACTTC
TRBV4-2,TRBJ2-1,NA,TRBD2,CASSLGTSGTYNEQFF,TGTGCCAGCAGCCTAGGGACTAGCGGGACATACAATGAGCAGTTCTTC
TRBV2,TRBJ2-5,once,TRBD2,CASSESRASGRETQYF,TGTGCCAGCAGTGAAAGTCGGGCTAGCGGGAGGGAGACCCAGTACTTC
TRBV6-5,TRBJ1-2,NA,TRBD1,CASTPGDRAGGYTF,TGTGCCAGCACCCCGGGGGACAGGGCGGGTGGCTACACCTTC
TRBV20-1,TRBJ1-1,NA,NA,CSASRPGLGGTEAFF,TGCAGTGCTAGTAGGCCGGGATTAGGGGGCACTGAAGCTTTCTTT
TRBV19,TRBJ1-5,once,NA,CASSDSSRRPQHF,TGTGCCAGTAGTGACAGTTCCCGCCGGCCCCAGCATTTT
TRBV7-2,TRBJ2-7,NA,TRBD1,CASSRDRGLYEQYF,TGTGCCAGCAGCAGAGACAGGGGGCTTTACGAGCAGTACTTC
TRBV4-3,TRBJ2-7,NA,TRBD2,CASSQSGTSADEQYF,TGCGCCAGCAGCCAATCCGGGACTAGCGCGGACGAGCAGTACTTC
TRBV11-2,TRBJ2-2,once,NA,CASSLELFSTGELFF,TGTGCCAGCAGCTTAGAACTCTTTAGCACCGGGGAGCTGTTTTTT
TRBV5-1,TRBJ2-7,few,NA,CASSPAARVEQYF,TGCGCCAGCAGCCCTGCCGCCAGGGTCGAGCAGTACTTC
TRBV6-4,TRBJ2-7,once,NA,CASSEFRGAEQYF,TGTGCCAGCAGTGAGTTCAGGGGGGCCGAGCAGTACTTC
TRBV2,TRBJ2-1,NA,NA,CASSRIDASTDEQFF,TGTGCCAGCAGCCGTATAGATGCTAGCACGGATGAGCAGTTCTTC
TRBV27,TRBJ1-6,few,NA,CASSPTGTYNSPLHF,TGTGCCAGCAGTCCTACCGGGACCTATAATTCACCCCTCCACTTT
TRBV18,TRBJ1-2,NA,NA,CASSPNLLREGANYGYTF,TGTGCCAGCTCACCAAACCTTCTAAGGGAGGGAGCTAACTATGGCTACACCTTC
TRBV4-1,TRBJ2-3,NA,TRBD2,CASSQDLVDRGGTDTQYF,TGCGCCAGCAGCCAAGATCTAGTAGATCGGGGGGGAACAGATACGCAGTATTTT
TRBV4-3,TRBJ2-7,NA,TRBD2,CASSQDLGGTSGREVQYF,TGCGCCAGCAGCCAAGATCTTGGAGGGACTAGCGGGAGGGAAGTGCAGTACTTC
TRBV5-1,TRBJ2-1,NA,NA,CASSFQGNEQFF,TGCGCCAGCAGCTTCCAGGGGAATGAGCAGTTCTTC
TRBV7-9,TRBJ2-1,once,NA,CAAPGQDNEQFF,TGTGCCGCGCCGGGACAAGACAATGAGCAGTTCTTC
TRBV4-3,TRBJ2-7,NA,TRBD1,CASSQGPGGNSYEQYF,TGCGCCAGCAGCCAAGGGCCAGGGGGCAACTCCTACGAGCAGTACTTC
TRBV28,TRBJ1-1,NA,NA,CASSLRTNTEAFF,TGTGCCAGCAGTTTGCGTACGAACACTGAAGCTTTCTTT
TRBV13,TRBJ1-6,NA,NA,CASSSVRASPLHF,TGTGCCAGCAGCTCGGTGAGGGCCTCACCCCTCCACTTT
TRBV5-6,TRBJ1-2,medium-sized,NA,CASSLGSYLYGYTF,TGTGCCAGCAGCTTAGGGAGTTACCTCTATGGCTACACCTTC
TRBV5-6,TRBJ2-1,few,TRBD1,CASSRDRYNEQFF,TGTGCCAGCAGCAGGGACAGATACAATGAGCAGTTCTTC
TRBV7-6,TRBJ2-3,NA,TRBD2,CASSSTHGGAVADTQYF,TGTGCCAGCAGCTCCACCCACGGGGGGGCGGTTGCAGATACGCAGTATTTT
TRBV7-3,TRBJ2-3,NA,NA,CASSLAGSTDTQYF,TGTGCCAGCAGCTTAGCGGGGTCCACAGATACGCAGTATTTT
TRBV10-3,TRBJ1-1,once,NA,CAISDLTGGAFF,TGTGCCATCAGTGATCTAACAGGAGGGGCTTTCTTT
TRBV10-2,TRBJ1-6,NA,NA,CASSDRVGDSPLHF,TGCGCCAGCAGTGACAGGGTTGGGGATTCACCCCTCCACTTT
TRBV5-1,TRBJ2-5,NA,TRBD2,CASSSTSGGSPRAQYF,TGCGCCAGCAGCTCGACTAGCGGGGGCTCACCGAGGGCCCAGTACTTC
TRBV28,TRBJ1-1,NA,NA,CASWLNMNTEAFF,TGTGCCAGCTGGCTCAATATGAACACTGAAGCTTTCTTT
TRBV19,TRBJ2-2,NA,NA,CASSRGTGELFF,TGTGCCAGTAGTCGGGGAACCGGGGAGCTGTTTTTT
TRBV28,TRBJ2-1,NA,TRBD2,CASSLGGGAYNEQFF,TGTGCCAGCAGTTTAGGCGGGGGGGCCTACAATGAGCAGTTCTTC
TRBV4-1,TRBJ2-2,NA,TRBD2,CASSQGLRTGELFF,TGCGCCAGCAGCCAGGGACTACGGACCGGGGAGCTGTTTTTT
TRBV2,TRBJ1-2,NA,NA,CASKFREGYTF,TGTGCCAGCAAATTTAGGGAGGGCTACACCTTC
TRBV18,TRBJ2-2,NA,TRBD2,CASSLTGTTFTGELFF,TGTGCCAGCTCACTAACCGGGACTACCTTCACCGGGGAGCTGTTTTTT
TRBV6-1,TRBJ1-5,few,NA,CASSERVNQPQHF,TGTGCCAGCAGTGAGAGGGTGAATCAGCCCCAGCATTTT
TRBV9,TRBJ2-7,NA,NA,CASSVAGKYEQYF,TGTGCCAGCAGCGTAGCGGGAAAGTACGAGCAGTACTTC
TRBV7-2,TRBJ2-3,NA,TRBD2,CASSLPLQLALGDDTQYF,TGTGCCAGCAGCTTACCCCTTCAACTAGCGCTAGGGGATGATACGCAGTATTTT
TRBV5-4,TRBJ2-5,NA,NA,CASSRAGEETQYF,TGTGCCAGCAGTCGGGCCGGGGAAGAGACCCAGTACTTC
TRBV4-3,TRBJ1-2,NA,NA,CASSPTSRSNYGYTF,TGCGCCAGCAGCCCGACAAGCCGTTCTAACTATGGCTACACCTTC
TRBV7-2,TRBJ2-5,NA,TRBD1,CASSLNPGQGSETQYF,TGTGCCAGCAGCTTGAATCCGGGACAGGGATCGGAGACCCAGTACTTC
TRBV14,TRBJ2-5,NA,TRBD1,CASSHRQGRGETQYF,TGTGCCAGCAGCCACCGACAGGGAAGGGGAGAGACCCAGTACTTC
TRBV11-2,TRBJ2-3,NA,TRBD2,CASSLAGAGGGPDTQYF,TGTGCCAGCAGCTTAGCCGGCGCGGGGGGCGGACCAGATACGCAGTATTTT
TRBV5-1,TRBJ2-5,once,TRBD1,CASSHRGQGATETQYF,TGCGCCAGCAGCCACCGAGGGCAGGGGGCAACGGAGACCCAGTACTTC
TRBV5-1,TRBJ2-1,NA,TRBD1,CASSSSRDRGLRDYNEQFF,TGCGCCAGCAGTTCAAGTCGGGACAGGGGTTTGAGGGACTACAATGAGCAGTTCTTC
TRBV5-4,TRBJ2-5,NA,NA,CASSLDPTIQETQYF,TGTGCCAGCAGCTTGGACCCTACGATACAAGAGACCCAGTACTTC
TRBV27,TRBJ2-1,once,TRBD2,CASSLTSGSYNEQFF,TGTGCCAGCAGCCTTACTAGCGGGTCCTACAATGAGCAGTTCTTC
TRBV6-5,TRBJ1-4,NA,NA,CASRPGWGNEKLFF,TGTGCCAGCAGGCCAGGGTGGGGTAATGAAAAACTGTTTTTT
TRBV4-3,TRBJ1-5,NA,NA,CASSPTGGNQPQHF,TGCGCCAGCAGCCCCACAGGCGGTAATCAGCCCCAGCATTTT
TRBV18,TRBJ1-3,NA,NA,CASSPPSENTIYF,TGTGCCAGCTCACCACCGTCAGAAAACACCATATATTTT
TRBV7-2,TRBJ2-1,NA,TRBD2,CASKTSGYNEQFF,TGTGCCAGCAAGACTAGCGGGTACAATGAGCAGTTCTTC